This passage covers 21 T cell receptor beta chains from one sample sequenced in a study of glioma-infiltrating T cells. The iRepertoire nested amplicon-rescue multiplex PCR amplified TCR alpha and beta CDR3s from RNA. TCRdb re-called the multiplex PCR reads with MiXCR, one entry per CDR3 protein. The table records some 190,000 distinct CDR3 sequences, 32% of them present only once. The sample was glioma tissue, nonneoplastic brain tissue, or PBMCs (not recorded which). The source of these receptors is a human donor with low-grade glioma or glioblastoma, undergoing nonglioma brain surgery, or in good health (not recorded which).

Many counts were recorded for this clonotype. V and J are TRBV4-3 and TRBJ2-7; TRBD2 is a possible D gene (5 bases). V shed 4 bases and J shed 3 bases, with 19 bases lying between them. The length of the CDR3 is 16 residues. Germline V gene sequence: CDR1 LGHNA, CDR2 YSLEER. The chain's CDR3 is CASSLGPGRGSYEQYF. As DNA, the CDR3 is TGCGCCAGCAGCCTTGGTCCGGGGAGAGGAAGCTACGAGCAGTACTTC.

This clonotype was found many times. The genes are TRBV7-2 and TRBJ2-3, with D possibly being TRBD1 (6 bases). V shed 5 bases and J shed 5 bases, with 17 bases lying between them. The CDR3 covers 15 residues. Germline V CDR1 and CDR2: SGHTA, FQGNSA. CDR3 residues: CASSHQSAGVDTQYF. The CDR3 DNA reads TGTGCCAGCAGCCATCAATCTGCAGGGGTAGATACGCAGTATTTT.

A remark on this clonotype: A read error may explain this, as a much larger clone is one base away. The chain uses TRBV12-3 or TRBV12-4 and TRBJ2-1; 7 nucleotides align to TRBD1. The CDR3 sequence is 14 residues long. After removal of 5 bases from V and 6 bases from J, the junction contained 7 bases not matched to a gene. This CDR3 is CASSADRELNEQFF. The CDR3 DNA is TGTGCCAGCAGTGCAGACAGGGAGCTCAATGAGCAGTTCTTC.

In its sample, this clonotype was seen once. This may stem from a read error, because a much larger clone lies one nucleotide away. The rearrangement links TRBV7-2 to TRBJ1-4; 7 bases are shared with TRBD1. CDR3 size: 14 residues. The germline CDR1 and CDR2 sequences are SGHTA and FQGNSA. The CDR3 here is CASSPGQVREKPFF. In DNA form, the CDR3 reads TGTGCCAGCAGCCCCGGACAGGTCCGGGAAAAACCGTTTTTT.

V usage is TRBV29-1 and J usage is TRBJ2-1; D gene unclear. V shed 7 bases and J shed 9 bases, with 13 bases lying between them. Germline V gives CDR1 SQVTM, CDR2 ANQGSEA. This CDR3 contains 11 residues. CDR3 sequence reads: CSGLSGTEQFF. The CDR3 coding sequence is TGCAGCGGGCTCTCAGGCACTGAGCAGTTCTTC.

This clonotype was picked up many times. This sequence joins TRBV6-6 and TRBJ2-2, with a possible D match to TRBD2 (6 bases). There are 18 residues in the CDR3. V gave up 2 bases and J gave up 4 bases, with 20 bases separating them. Germline V gene sequence: CDR1 MNHNY, CDR2 SVGAGI (reference sequence). CDR3 amino acids: CASSYGRPWQGGTGELFF. In DNA, the CDR3 is TGTGCCAGCAGTTACGGCCGACCGTGGCAGGGAGGCACCGGGGAGCTGTTTTTT.

This chain connects TRBV29-1 to TRBJ1-5; D gene ambiguous. There are 12 residues in the CDR3. The germline V and J ends were trimmed by 4 bases and 1 base, with 5 bases remaining between them. CDR1 is SQVTM and CDR2 is ANQGSEA in the germline V gene. CDR3 loop: CSVGYSNQPQHF. CDR3 coding DNA: TGCAGCGTTGGTTACAGCAATCAGCCCCAGCATTTT.

The chain recombines TRBV7-2 with TRBJ2-3; TRBD2 might be the D (6 bases). There are 17 residues in the CDR3. In germline, CDR1 is SGHTA, CDR2 FQGNSA. V dropped 4 bases and J dropped 1 base, with 18 bases sitting between them. The CDR3: CASSSPMGGGGTDTQYF. The DNA of the CDR3 is TGTGCCAGCAGCTCCCCTATGGGCGGCGGGGGCACAGATACGCAGTATTTT.

There are many counts of this clonotype. The V call is TRBV7-8, the J call TRBJ2-1; 8 positions agree with TRBD2. V shed 5 bases, J shed 4 bases, and the junction held 10 bases outside the gene matches. This CDR3 has 16 amino acids. The germline gives CDR1 SGHVS, CDR2 FQNEAQ. The CDR3 DNA sequence: TGTGCCAGCAGCGGAACCGGGACTAGACAGTACAATGAGCAGTTCTTC. Translated: CASSGTGTRQYNEQFF.

The chain is built from TRBV27 and TRBJ1-2; possibly TRBD1 for D (5 bases). The length of the CDR3 is 12 residues. V was cut by 7 bases and J by 8 bases, with 14 bases left in between. Germline-derived CDR1 and CDR2 are MNHEY and SMNVEV (reference sequence). The CDR3 here is CASTVTGTGYTF. DNA of the CDR3: TGTGCCAGCACCGTAACCGGGACCGGCTACACCTTC.

This clonotype was found many times. This chain joins TRBV6-1 and TRBJ2-1; D possibly corresponds to TRBD1 (5 bases). The germline CDR1 and CDR2 sequences are MNHNS and SASEGT. The CDR3 sequence is 13 residues long. Trimming took 6 bases from V and 13 from J, leaving 19 bases between them. CDR3 protein: CASRSTGASEQFF. The CDR3 DNA follows: TGTGCCAGCAGATCAACAGGTGCGAGTGAACAGTTCTTC.

This clonotype was observed a few times. An end of the junction differs from the germline gene, which may be a read error. This chain links TRBV6-6 with TRBJ1-2; weak D call: TRBD1 (5 bases). The CDR3 spans 12 residues. Germline-derived CDR1 and CDR2 are MNHNY and SVGAGI (reference sequence). The CDR3 sequence: CASSYGLRGYAF. The CDR3 DNA is TGTGCTAGCAGTTACGGACTTCGGGGCTACGCATTC.

Concerning this clonotype itself: The germline gene is not matched at one end of the junction; a read error may be the cause. The chain employs TRBV4-3 and TRBJ2-7; D possibly corresponds to TRBD2 (5 bases). The CDR3 is made up of 13 amino acids. From germline, CDR1 is LGHNA and CDR2 YSLEER. The CDR3 loop is CASSLLASYDQYF. In nucleotides, the CDR3 is TGCGCCAGCAGCTTGTTAGCGTCCTACGATCAGTACTTC.

The chain combines TRBV7-9 with TRBJ2-3; 8 bases map to TRBD1. There are 15 residues in the CDR3. V shed 4 bases, J shed 1 base, and the junction held 4 bases outside the gene matches. Germline V gene lookup returns CDR1 SEHNR and CDR2 FQNEAQ (reference sequence). This chain's CDR3 is CASSSGTGGTDTQYF. CDR3 nucleotide sequence: TGTGCCAGCAGCTCCGGGACAGGAGGCACAGATACGCAGTATTTT.

As regards this clonotype: One end of the junction does not line up with germline, which may come from a read error. The rearrangement joins TRBV7-8 to TRBJ2-1; D possibly matches TRBD1 or TRBD2 (5 bases each). The germline gives CDR1 SGHVS, CDR2 FQNEAQ. CDR3 size: 17 residues. This CDR3 is CASSLWAGASSYDEQFF. In nucleotides, the CDR3 is TGTGCCAGCAGCTTATGGGCCGGGGCGAGCTCCTACGATGAGCAGTTCTTC.

This clonotype turned up a few times. This chain uses TRBV10-3 with TRBJ2-7; 8 nucleotides match TRBD2. The J segment lost 1 base and the V segment lost 10 bases, leaving 12 bases of the junction unmatched. This CDR3 is 15 amino acids long. CDR1 is ENHRY, CDR2 SYGVKD, per germline. The CDR3 spells CATGDSGISSYEQYF. The CDR3 DNA reads as TGTGCCACCGGGGATAGCGGGATAAGTTCCTACGAGCAGTACTTC.

Concerning this clonotype: This clone may be a read error of a much larger clone one base away. The conserved final phenylalanine or tryptophan is absent from the CDR3, which likely points to a read error. V gene TRBV29-1 combines with J gene TRBJ2-5; D uncertain. There are 12 residues in the CDR3. Trimming took off 7 bases at V and 2 bases at J, with 11 bases between the two ends. Germline lookup yields CDR1 SQVTM and CDR2 ANQGSEA. The CDR3 DNA reads as TGCAGCGCCCCAACAGTACAAGAGACCCAGTACCTC. Translating it yields CSAPTVQETQYL.

The chain joins TRBV29-1 to TRBJ2-5; maybe TRBD2 (5 bases). The germline CDR1 and CDR2 sequences are SQVTM and ANQGSEA. Deletions cut 4 bases from V and 7 bases from J, with 10 bases between. This CDR3 is 11 amino acids long. As DNA, the CDR3 is TGCAGCGTTGCCATACTAGGGACCCAGTACTTC. Translating it yields CSVAILGTQYF. The variable domain in full, completed from reference TRBV29-1 and TRBJ2-5, reads SAVISQKPSRDICQRGTSLTIQCQVDSQVTMMFWYRQQPGQSLTLIATANQGSEATYESGFVIDKFPISRPNLTFSTLTVSNMSPEDSSIYLCSVAILGTQYFGPGTRLLVL.

This clonotype was counted many times. This rearrangement joins TRBV20-1 to TRBJ1-2, with D hard to call. Trimming stripped 6 bases from V and 4 bases from J, with 9 bases between. Germline loops: CDR1 DFQATT, CDR2 SNEGSKA (reference sequence). This CDR3 has 11 amino acids. The CDR3 sequence: CSAGRGYGYTF. The CDR3 DNA reads as TGCAGTGCCGGACGAGGCTATGGCTACACCTTC.

This clonotype appeared many times. This CDR3 is CASNRGWGTEAFF. CDR3 in DNA: TGTGCCAGTAACAGGGGCTGGGGCACTGAAGCTTTCTTT. The chain uses TRBV19 and TRBJ1-1; 7 bases are shared with TRBD1. The CDR3 has 13 amino acids. The germline gives CDR1 LNHDA, CDR2 SQIVND (reference sequence). V was clipped by 7 bases and J by 4 bases; unmatched bases: 6.

Comment on this clonotype: A much bigger clone sits one base away, suggesting this may be a read error. This chain links TRBV5-4 with TRBJ1-4; unclear D gene. V was trimmed by 0 bases and J by 6 bases, leaving 15 bases between them. This CDR3 is built from 16 residues. Per germline, CDR1 SGHNT and CDR2 YYREEE (reference sequence). This CDR3 reads CASSLDIRSADEKLFF. The DNA of the CDR3 is TGTGCCAGCAGCTTGGACATACGGTCTGCTGATGAAAAACTGTTTTTT.